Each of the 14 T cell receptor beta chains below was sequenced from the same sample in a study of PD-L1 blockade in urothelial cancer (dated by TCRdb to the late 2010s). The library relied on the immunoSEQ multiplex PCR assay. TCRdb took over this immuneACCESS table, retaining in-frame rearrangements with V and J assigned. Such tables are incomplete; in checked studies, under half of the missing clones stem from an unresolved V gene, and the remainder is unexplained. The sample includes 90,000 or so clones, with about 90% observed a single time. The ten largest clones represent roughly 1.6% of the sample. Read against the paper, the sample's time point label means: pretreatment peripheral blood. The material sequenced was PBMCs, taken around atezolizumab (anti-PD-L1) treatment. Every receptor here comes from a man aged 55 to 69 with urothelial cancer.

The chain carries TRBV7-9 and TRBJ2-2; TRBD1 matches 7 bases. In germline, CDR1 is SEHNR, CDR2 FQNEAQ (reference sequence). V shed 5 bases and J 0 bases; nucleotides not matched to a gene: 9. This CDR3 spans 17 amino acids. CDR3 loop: CASSHRYRGPNTGELFF. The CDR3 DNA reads TGTGCCAGCAGCCATCGCTACAGGGGCCCGAACACCGGGGAGCTGTTTTTT.

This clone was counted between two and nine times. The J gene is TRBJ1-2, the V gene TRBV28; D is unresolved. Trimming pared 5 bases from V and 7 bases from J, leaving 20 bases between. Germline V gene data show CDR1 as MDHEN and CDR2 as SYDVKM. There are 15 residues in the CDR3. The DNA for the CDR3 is TGTGCCAGCAGTCCCCCAGGCCGGCCAGCGGGTGGCTACACCTTC. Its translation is CASSPPGRPAGGYTF.

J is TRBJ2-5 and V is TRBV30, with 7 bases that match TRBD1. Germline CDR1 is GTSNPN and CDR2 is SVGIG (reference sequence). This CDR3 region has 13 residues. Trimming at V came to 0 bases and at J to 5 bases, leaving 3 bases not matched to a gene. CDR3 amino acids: CAWSVQGPETQYF. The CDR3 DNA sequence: TGTGCCTGGAGTGTACAGGGGCCGGAGACCCAGTACTTC. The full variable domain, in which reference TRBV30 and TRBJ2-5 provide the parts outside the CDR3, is SQTIHQWPATLVQPVGSPLSLECTVEGTSNPNLYWYRQAAGRGLQLLFYSVGIGQISSEVPQNLSASRPQDRQFILSSKKLLLSDSGFYLCAWSVQGPETQYFGPGTRLLVL.

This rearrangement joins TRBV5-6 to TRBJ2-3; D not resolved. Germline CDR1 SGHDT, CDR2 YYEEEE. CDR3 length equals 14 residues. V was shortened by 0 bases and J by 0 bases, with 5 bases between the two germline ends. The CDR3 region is CASSLAQSTDTQYF. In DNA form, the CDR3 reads TGTGCCAGCAGCTTGGCTCAGAGCACAGATACGCAGTATTTT.

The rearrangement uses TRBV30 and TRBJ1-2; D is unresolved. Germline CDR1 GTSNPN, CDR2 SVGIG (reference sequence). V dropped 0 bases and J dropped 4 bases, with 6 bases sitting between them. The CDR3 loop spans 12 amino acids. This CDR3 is CAWSVQFYGYTF. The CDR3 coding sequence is TGTGCCTGGAGTGTACAGTTCTATGGCTACACCTTC.

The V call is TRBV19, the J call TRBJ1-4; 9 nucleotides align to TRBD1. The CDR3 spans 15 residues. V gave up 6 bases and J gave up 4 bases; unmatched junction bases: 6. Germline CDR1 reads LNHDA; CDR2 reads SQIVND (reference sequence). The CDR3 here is CASRRKTGGNEKLFF. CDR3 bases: TGTGCCAGTAGACGGAAGACAGGGGGTAATGAAAAACTGTTTTTT. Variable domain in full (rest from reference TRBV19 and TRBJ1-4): DGGITQSPKYLFRKEGQNVTLSCEQNLNHDAMYWYRQDPGQGLRLIYYSQIVNDFQKGDIAEGYSVSREKKESFPLTVTSAQKNPTAFYLCASRRKTGGNEKLFFGSGTQLSVL.

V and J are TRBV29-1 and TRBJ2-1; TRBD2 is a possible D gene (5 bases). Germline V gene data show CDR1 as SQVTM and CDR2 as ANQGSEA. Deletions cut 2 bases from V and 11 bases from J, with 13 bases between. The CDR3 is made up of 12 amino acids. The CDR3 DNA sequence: TGCAGCGTTGAATCAGGAGACGGGAAGCAGTTCTTC. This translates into CSVESGDGKQFF.

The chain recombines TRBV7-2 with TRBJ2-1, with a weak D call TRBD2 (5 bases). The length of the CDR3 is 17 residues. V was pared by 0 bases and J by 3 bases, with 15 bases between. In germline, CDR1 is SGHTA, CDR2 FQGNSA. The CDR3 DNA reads TGTGCCAGCAGCTTAGCGAGCTACAGTGGGAGCTACAATGAGCAGTTCTTC. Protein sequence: CASSLASYSGSYNEQFF.

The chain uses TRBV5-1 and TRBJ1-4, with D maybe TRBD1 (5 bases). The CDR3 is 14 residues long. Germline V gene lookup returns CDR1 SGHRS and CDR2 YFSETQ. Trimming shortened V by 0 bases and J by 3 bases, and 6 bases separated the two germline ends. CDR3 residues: CASSLAGSNEKLFF. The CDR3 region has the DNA TGCGCCAGCAGCTTGGCAGGGTCTAATGAAAAACTGTTTTTT.

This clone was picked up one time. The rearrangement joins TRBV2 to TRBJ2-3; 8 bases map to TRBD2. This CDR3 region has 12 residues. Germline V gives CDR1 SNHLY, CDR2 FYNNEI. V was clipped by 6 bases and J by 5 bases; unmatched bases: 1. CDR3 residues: CASRRGEDTQYF. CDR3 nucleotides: TGTGCCAGCAGGCGGGGGGAAGATACGCAGTATTTT.

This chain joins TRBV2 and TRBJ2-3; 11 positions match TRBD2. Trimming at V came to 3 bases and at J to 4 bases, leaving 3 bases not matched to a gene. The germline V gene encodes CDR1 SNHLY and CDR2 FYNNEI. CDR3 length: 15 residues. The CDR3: CASSEASGRPDTQYF. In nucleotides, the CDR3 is TGTGCCAGCAGTGAGGCTAGCGGGAGGCCAGATACGCAGTATTTT.

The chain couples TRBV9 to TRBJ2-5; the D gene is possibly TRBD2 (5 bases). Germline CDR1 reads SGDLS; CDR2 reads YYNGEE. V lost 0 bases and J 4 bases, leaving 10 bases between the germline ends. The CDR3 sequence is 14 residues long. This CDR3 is CASSVDSGVETQYF. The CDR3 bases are TGTGCCAGCAGCGTAGACTCCGGGGTAGAGACCCAGTACTTC.

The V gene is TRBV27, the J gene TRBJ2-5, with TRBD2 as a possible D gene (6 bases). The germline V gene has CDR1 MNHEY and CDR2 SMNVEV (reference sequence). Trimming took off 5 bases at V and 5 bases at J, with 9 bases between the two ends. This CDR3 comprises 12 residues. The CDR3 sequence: CASSPSGETQYF. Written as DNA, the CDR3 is TGTGCCAGCAGTCCCAGCGGGGAGACCCAGTACTTC.

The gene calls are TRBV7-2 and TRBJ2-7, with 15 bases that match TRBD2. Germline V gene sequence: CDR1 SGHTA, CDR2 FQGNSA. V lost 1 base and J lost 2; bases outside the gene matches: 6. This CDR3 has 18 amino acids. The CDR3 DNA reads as TGTGCCAGCAGCTTAGTGGGCGGACTAGCGGGAGGGCCCTACGAGCAGTACTTC. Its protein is CASSLVGGLAGGPYEQYF.